The 22 T cell receptor beta chains presented below share a single source sample, sequenced in a study of response to subunit inactivated influenza vaccine (dated 2018 in TCRdb). The method behind the library was RT-PCR. Sequenced on an Illumina HiSeq 2500. TCRdb applied fastp at Q25 and MiXCR to the public reads, then kept only in-frame beta chains. Each CDR3 protein gets just one entry, which takes the most common genes and DNA from the rows behind it. Present in this sample are 800,000 to 1,000,000 distinct CDR3 sequences, around 20% of which were seen just once. The ten biggest clones cover about 9.4% of the sample. The sequencing here drew on PBMCs from blood, taken more than 4 days after vaccination. These receptors came from a man aged 45-65 years who received an inactivated influenza vaccine. Donor details come from another sample of the same person, matched by shared clones.

This chain links TRBV5-1 with TRBJ2-1; weak D call: TRBD2 (5 bases). This CDR3 region has 15 residues. The germline gives CDR1 SGHRS, CDR2 YFSETQ. V was cut by 0 bases and J by 6 bases, with 13 bases left in between. CDR3 DNA: TGCGCCAGCAGCTTGGACCCGGGGATGAGCAATGAGCAGTTCTTC. Its protein product is CASSLDPGMSNEQFF.

The V gene is TRBV5-1, the J gene TRBJ2-5, with no clear D. CDR1 is SGHRS, CDR2 YFSETQ, per germline. The V end was cut by 0 bases, the J end by 7 bases, with 13 bases between. CDR3 length equals 14 residues. In DNA form, the CDR3 reads TGCGCCAGCAGCTTGGCAGGCACCCCAGGGACCCAGTACTTC. It specifies CASSLAGTPGTQYF.

V usage is TRBV30 and J usage is TRBJ2-7; TRBD2 matches at 13 bases. The CDR3 spans 14 residues. Germline V gives CDR1 GTSNPN, CDR2 SVGIG (reference sequence). V was clipped by 7 bases and J by 4 bases; unmatched bases: 7. The CDR3 sequence: CAYRTSGSLYEQYF. The DNA of the CDR3 is TGTGCCTACCGGACTAGCGGGAGTCTATACGAGCAGTACTTC.

This sequence joins TRBV2 and TRBJ2-5; D is unclear. Trimming stripped 4 bases from V and 0 bases from J, with 9 bases between. The CDR3 covers 14 residues. Looked up from germline, CDR1 is SNHLY and CDR2 is FYNNEI. CDR3 nucleotides: TGTGCCAGCAGTGGGGCTGACAACCAAGAGACCCAGTACTTC. Its protein product is CASSGADNQETQYF.

This clonotype was picked up a small number of times. This chain connects TRBV29-1 to TRBJ2-1; possibly TRBD1 for D (6 bases). The germline gives CDR1 SQVTM, CDR2 ANQGSEA. The CDR3 loop spans 15 amino acids. The germline V and J ends were trimmed by 0 bases and 2 bases, with 11 bases remaining between them. The CDR3 sequence is CSVEDDYRAYNEQFF. The CDR3 DNA reads as TGCAGCGTTGAAGATGATTACAGGGCCTACAATGAGCAGTTCTTC.

This clonotype was counted only a few times. The chain recombines TRBV12-3 or TRBV12-4 with TRBJ1-2; TRBD1 might be the D (5 bases). The CDR3 spans 16 residues. Trimming pared 3 bases from V and 4 bases from J, leaving 18 bases between. The CDR3 loop is CASSLGEPGRGYGYTF. CDR3 sequence (DNA): TGTGCCAGCAGTTTGGGAGAACCGGGACGGGGCTATGGCTACACCTTC.

This chain uses TRBV7-6 with TRBJ2-1; 10 bases are shared with TRBD2. With V trimmed by 2 bases and J by 5 bases, 6 bases remained unmatched. The germline CDR1 and CDR2 sequences are SGHVS and FNYEAQ. This CDR3 is built from 16 residues. CDR3 DNA: TGTGCCAGCAGCTTACCCGGGACTAGCGATCACAATGAGCAGTTCTTC. This translates into CASSLPGTSDHNEQFF. Using reference TRBV7-6 and TRBJ2-1 for the parts outside the CDR3, the full variable domain is GAGVSQSPRYKVTKRGQDVALRCDPISGHVSLYWYRQALGQGPEFLTYFNYEAQQDKSGLPNDRFSAERPEGSISTLTIQRTEQRDSAMYRCASSLPGTSDHNEQFFGPGTRLTVL.

This rearrangement joins TRBV30 to TRBJ1-5; D is ambiguous. V lost 0 bases and J lost 1, with 10 bases in between. Germline V gene lookup returns CDR1 GTSNPN and CDR2 SVGIG (reference sequence). CDR3 size: 15 residues. CDR3 sequence (DNA): TGTGCCTGGAGTGTTTTTGGCAGAAGCAATCAGCCCCAGCATTTT. Its protein is CAWSVFGRSNQPQHF. The whole variable domain, filled in from reference TRBV30 and TRBJ1-5, reads SQTIHQWPATLVQPVGSPLSLECTVEGTSNPNLYWYRQAAGRGLQLLFYSVGIGQISSEVPQNLSASRPQDRQFILSSKKLLLSDSGFYLCAWSVFGRSNQPQHFGDGTRLSIL.

The table lists this clonotype with a few counts. The V call is TRBV24-1, the J call TRBJ2-3; 9 nucleotides align to TRBD1. Trimming removed 6 bases from V and 6 bases from J; junction bases left unmatched: 9. CDR3 length equals 15 residues. Germline CDR1 is KGHDR and CDR2 is SFDVKD. The CDR3 region is CATSRDRAGMDTQYF. The CDR3 bases are TGTGCCACCAGTAGGGACAGGGCCGGGATGGATACGCAGTATTTT.

This clonotype has more than one count but fewer than ten. The rearrangement joins TRBV7-6 to TRBJ2-7; 7 nucleotides match TRBD1. This CDR3 is 16 amino acids long. J lost 0 bases, V lost 1 base, and 6 bases had no gene match. Germline loops: CDR1 SGHVS, CDR2 FNYEAQ. The CDR3 DNA follows: TGTGCCAGCAGCTTAGTGGGACAGTGGAGCTCCTACGAGCAGTACTTC. Its translation: CASSLVGQWSSYEQYF.

The chain has TRBV3-1 and TRBJ2-1; 7 bases line up with TRBD2. V shed 1 base, J shed 4 bases, and the junction held 7 bases outside the gene matches. The CDR3 loop spans 16 amino acids. Looked up from germline, CDR1 is LGHDT and CDR2 is YNNKEL (reference sequence). The CDR3 protein is CASSQALISGYNEQFF. In DNA form, the CDR3 reads TGTGCCAGCAGCCAAGCCCTCATTAGCGGGTACAATGAGCAGTTCTTC.

V and J are TRBV12-3 or TRBV12-4 and TRBJ2-1; 9 nucleotides agree with TRBD2. Losses at the gene ends were 6 bases for V and 4 bases for J; bases not matched to a gene: 10. This CDR3 spans 16 amino acids. CDR3 in amino acids: CASRPSTSGQYNEQFF. The CDR3 bases are TGTGCCAGCAGACCATCGACTAGCGGTCAATACAATGAGCAGTTCTTC.

The chain recombines TRBV7-2 with TRBJ2-3, with 9 bases lining up with TRBD1. Germline V gene sequence: CDR1 SGHTA, CDR2 FQGNSA. J was trimmed by 4 bases and V by 5 bases; bases with no gene match: 10. The CDR3 is 16 amino acids. The CDR3 nucleotides are TGTGCCAGCAGCATAAGACAGGGGGGGTCTTCAGATACGCAGTATTTT. The encoded protein is CASSIRQGGSSDTQYF.

This clonotype was seen a few times. The chain combines TRBV4-1 with TRBJ2-1, with TRBD1 matching 7 bases. This CDR3 has 16 amino acids. The J segment lost 0 bases and the V segment lost 4 bases, leaving 6 bases of the junction unmatched. Germline-derived CDR1 and CDR2 are MGHRA and YSYEKL. In nucleotides, the CDR3 is TGCGCCAGCAGCCCCCTGACAGGGAGCTCCTACAATGAGCAGTTCTTC. It specifies CASSPLTGSSYNEQFF.

V and J are TRBV13 and TRBJ2-7, with a possible D match to TRBD2 (6 bases). Trimming stripped 5 bases from V and 2 bases from J, with 13 bases between. The CDR3 is made up of 14 amino acids. Per germline, CDR1 PRHDT and CDR2 FYEKMQ (reference sequence). CDR3 in amino acids: CASSPRGGAYEQYF. In nucleotides, the CDR3 is TGTGCCAGCAGCCCAAGAGGAGGGGCCTACGAGCAGTACTTC.

V is TRBV7-9 and J is TRBJ2-7; 7 nucleotides agree with TRBD1. Germline lookup yields CDR1 SEHNR and CDR2 FQNEAQ (reference sequence). The CDR3 sequence is 13 residues long. J was trimmed by 9 bases and V by 6 bases; bases with no gene match: 11. CDR3 sequence (DNA): TGTGCCAGCAGGAAGGACAGGAGCTATGGGCAGTACTTC. Its translation is CASRKDRSYGQYF.

The chain combines TRBV29-1 with TRBJ2-7, with TRBD2 matching 12 bases. Trimming at V came to 1 base and at J to 5 bases, leaving 3 bases not matched to a gene. Germline assignment: CDR1 SQVTM and CDR2 ANQGSEA. This CDR3 is built from 14 residues. This CDR3 is CSVEATSGSDEQYF. Here the CDR3 DNA reads TGCAGCGTTGAAGCGACTAGCGGGAGTGACGAGCAGTACTTC.

This rearrangement joins TRBV2 to TRBJ2-7; 13 nucleotides agree with TRBD2. J gave up 3 bases and V 1 base, and 0 bases lay outside the gene matches. The CDR3 is 15 residues long. Per germline, CDR1 SNHLY and CDR2 FYNNEI. CDR3 coding DNA: TGTGCCAGCAGTGAAGGGACTAGCGGGGGCTACGAGCAGTACTTC. It encodes CASSEGTSGGYEQYF.

This clonotype was seen more than once but under ten times. V gene TRBV7-2 combines with J gene TRBJ2-7; possibly TRBD1 for D (7 bases). Trimming shortened V by 4 bases and J by 0 bases, and 16 bases separated the two germline ends. This CDR3 has 16 amino acids. Per germline, CDR1 SGHTA and CDR2 FQGNSA. DNA for the CDR3: TGTGCCAGCAGCTATTTTTCAGGGGGGCACTCCTACGAGCAGTACTTC. It specifies CASSYFSGGHSYEQYF.

In this sample, this clonotype turned up many times. One junction end does not reproduce the germline sequence, and a read error may be involved. This rearrangement joins TRBV6-5 to TRBJ2-1; D tentatively fits TRBD1 or TRBD2 (5 bases each). The CDR3 is 16 amino acids. Germline loops: CDR1 MNHEY, CDR2 SVGAGI. CDR3 sequence reads: CASSYIRGPSSNEQFF. The CDR3 coding sequence is TGTGCCAGCAGTTACATCCGGGGACCTTCCTCCAATGAGCAGTTCTTC.

This clonotype was counted only a few times. This sequence joins TRBV6-1 and TRBJ1-2; D gene unclear. CDR3 length: 13 residues. Trimming took 3 bases from V and 6 from J, leaving 11 bases between them. Germline V gives CDR1 MNHNS, CDR2 SASEGT. CDR3 loop: CASSEAAANGYTF. The CDR3 coding sequence is TGTGCCAGCAGTGAGGCAGCAGCCAATGGCTACACCTTC.

The DNA for the CDR3 is TGTGCCAGCAGCCCGGGGGTGACCCCCTCCTACGAGCAGTACTTC. Translation gives CASSPGVTPSYEQYF. The J gene is TRBJ2-7, the V gene TRBV25-1, with D perhaps TRBD2 (6 bases). CDR1 is MGHDK and CDR2 is SYGVNS in the germline V gene. The CDR3 spans 15 residues. The germline V and J ends were trimmed by 6 bases and 0 bases, with 15 bases remaining between them.